This T cell receptor (beta chain) stems from a study of human T cells and chemical hapten exposure. V was clipped by 1 base and J by 10 bases, with 7 bases between them. There are 11 residues in the CDR3. Germline-derived CDR1 and CDR2 are ENHRY and SYGVKD. TCRdb reprocessed the RACE reads with MiXCR, giving one entry per CDR3 protein. In the table there are approximately 96,000 distinct CDR3 sequences, around 9.3% of which are singletons. A remark on this clonotype: Its antigen is currently unknown.

Study-level findings and limits: As patch test score rose, PT1 expanded TCR counts tended to rise as well. Alopecia was present in the donors, so their immune response may differ from healthy people's.

This sample's time point: patch test 2, 6 weeks after DPC sensitization. Treatment denoted: therapeutic diphenylcyclopropenone sensitization with weekly scalp DPC. V and J are TRBV10-3 and TRBJ1-1; no clear D. The sequence was collected from a woman aged 40 to 49 with alopecia areata. Some clones in this sample may be carry-over from other donors' samples. The sample in question was whole blood, obtained in connection with sensitization to the hapten diphenylcyclopropenone (DPC). The CDR3 reads CAISEYAGAFF. The CDR3 bases are TGTGCCATCAGTGAGTATGCAGGAGCTTTCTTT.